These 21 T cell receptor beta chains were all obtained from the same sample, sequenced in a study of blood T cell repertoires in COVID-19. Libraries were prepared by immunoSEQ multiplex PCR; TCRdb keeps only in-frame clonotypes and omits some of them. This sample has over 85,000 clones, with nearly 90% found just once. Sequencing was done on a sample of peripheral blood. The source of these receptors is a human donor in a cohort sampled during active COVID-19.

This rearrangement joins TRBV7-4 to TRBJ2-3, with 11 bases fitting TRBD2. The CDR3 contains 16 residues. V lost 5 bases and J lost 14; bases outside the gene matches: 18. Germline assignment: CDR1 SGHVT and CDR2 SQSDAQ. CDR3 DNA sequence: TGTGCCAGCAGCATGGAGGTTCGGCTAGCGGGGGGCCGGGGGTATTTT. Residues: CASSMEVRLAGGRGYF.

The genes are TRBV15 and TRBJ1-5; 8 bases match TRBD1. This CDR3 contains 15 residues. CDR1 and CDR2 (germline): LNHNV, YYDKDF (reference sequence). V shed 5 bases, J shed 0 bases, and the junction held 3 bases outside the gene matches. CDR3 sequence reads: CATSGQGDSNQPQHF. CDR3 DNA: TGTGCCACCAGCGGACAGGGAGATAGCAATCAGCCCCAGCATTTT.

CDR3 amino acids: CASSQDGTGGRPAAFF. The CDR3 DNA sequence: TGCGCCAGCAGCCAAGATGGGACAGGGGGTAGGCCTGCAGCTTTCTTT. V usage is TRBV4-3 and J usage is TRBJ1-1; 11 bases fit TRBD1. This CDR3 spans 16 amino acids. The V gene end was trimmed by 0 bases and the J gene end by 10 bases; junction bases not matched to a gene: 10. In germline, CDR1 is LGHNA, CDR2 YSLEER.

This clone has a single count. The rearrangement links TRBV7-3 to TRBJ2-5; D is ambiguous. This CDR3 contains 14 residues. Germline CDR1 and CDR2: SGHTA and FQGTGA. V lost 3 bases and J 0 bases, leaving 8 bases between the germline ends. The CDR3 spells CASSLSSHQETQYF. DNA of the CDR3: TGTGCCAGCAGCTTGTCCTCCCACCAAGAGACCCAGTACTTC. Together with reference TRBV7-3 and TRBJ2-5, the CDR3 gives the full variable domain: GAGVSQTPSNKVTEKGKYVELRCDPISGHTALYWYRQSLGQGPEFLIYFQGTGAADDSGLPNDRFFAVRPEGSVSTLKIQRTERGDSAVYLCASSLSSHQETQYFGPGTRLLVL.

This clone showed up just once. In DNA form, the CDR3 reads TGTGCCAGCCCCAGCCGCCTAGCGGGAGGAAGCAATGAGCAGTTCTTC. Translation gives CASPSRLAGGSNEQFF. The rearrangement uses TRBV27 and TRBJ2-1, with 11 bases fitting TRBD2. The CDR3 has 16 residues. Germline lookup yields CDR1 MNHEY and CDR2 SMNVEV (reference sequence). Trimming took 8 bases from V and 6 from J; bases not matched to a gene: 12.

The chain recombines TRBV2 with TRBJ2-7; 14 nucleotides match TRBD2. This CDR3 has 15 amino acids. The trim removed 3 bases at V and 7 bases at J, leaving 5 bases unmatched. Germline V lookup: CDR1 SNHLY, CDR2 FYNNEI. The CDR3: CASSEGLAGEQEQYF. The CDR3 region has the DNA TGTGCCAGCAGTGAGGGACTAGCGGGAGAGCAGGAGCAGTACTTC. The variable domain in full, completed from reference TRBV2 and TRBJ2-7, reads EPEVTQTPSHQVTQMGQEVILRCVPISNHLYFYWYRQILGQKVEFLVSFYNNEISEKSEIFDDQFSVERPDGSNFTLKIRSTKLEDSAMYFCASSEGLAGEQEQYFGPGTRLTVT.

V is TRBV5-4 and J is TRBJ1-1; the D gene is possibly TRBD1 (6 bases). V lost 7 bases and J 4 bases, leaving 14 bases between the germline ends. The germline CDR1 and CDR2 sequences are SGHNT and YYREEE (reference sequence). CDR3 length equals 13 residues. CDR3 nucleotide sequence: TGTGCCAGCCATCAAGGGGGAAGCACTGAAGCTTTCTTT. This codes for CASHQGGSTEAFF.

This clone appeared a few times. The chain is built from TRBV29-1 and TRBJ2-7; 10 bases are a match to TRBD1. The germline V gene encodes CDR1 SQVTM and CDR2 ANQGSEA. There are 13 residues in the CDR3. V trimming: 4 bases; J trimming: 5 bases; junction bases outside the gene matches: 5. CDR3: CSVGQGARDEQYF. As DNA, the CDR3 is TGCAGCGTTGGACAGGGGGCTCGCGACGAGCAGTACTTC.

V and J are TRBV19 and TRBJ1-3; D unresolved. Germline values: CDR1 LNHDA, CDR2 SQIVND (reference sequence). This CDR3 comprises 14 residues. Trimming removed 5 bases at V and 0 bases at J, with 8 bases between. CDR3 in DNA: TGTGCCAGTAGTCGCGCGGACTCTGGAAACACCATATATTTT. Protein sequence: CASSRADSGNTIYF. The whole variable domain, remainder taken from reference TRBV19 and TRBJ1-3, is DGGITQSPKYLFRKEGQNVTLSCEQNLNHDAMYWYRQDPGQGLRLIYYSQIVNDFQKGDIAEGYSVSREKKESFPLTVTSAQKNPTAFYLCASSRADSGNTIYFGEGSWLTVV.

The chain is built from TRBV4-3 and TRBJ1-6; 7 positions agree with TRBD1. V shed 0 bases and J 14 bases; nucleotides not matched to a gene: 4. Germline V gene lookup returns CDR1 LGHNA and CDR2 YSLEER. The CDR3 spans 13 residues. CDR3 DNA sequence: TGCGCCAGCAGCCAAGATAGGGGGCTATCCCTCCACTTT. Its translation is CASSQDRGLSLHF.

The rearrangement joins TRBV29-1 to TRBJ2-7; D possibly corresponds to TRBD2 (5 bases). This CDR3 is 15 amino acids long. The V gene's germline CDR1 is SQVTM and CDR2 ANQGSEA. Between the trimmed V and J ends, which lost 5 bases and 0 bases, there was a span of 17 bases. The CDR3 protein is CSVTLLTSFSYEQYF. The CDR3 nucleotides read TGCAGCGTTACTCTACTTACTAGTTTCTCCTACGAGCAGTACTTC.

This chain joins TRBV29-1 and TRBJ1-1, with TRBD1 identical over 8 bases. V was clipped by 7 bases and J by 5 bases; unmatched bases: 9. The germline CDR1 and CDR2 sequences are SQVTM and ANQGSEA. The CDR3 has 13 amino acids. DNA for the CDR3: TGCAGCGCCTCGACAGGGGATGGGACTGAAGCTTTCTTT. Protein sequence: CSASTGDGTEAFF.

V usage is TRBV7-9 and J usage is TRBJ2-2; the D gene is possibly TRBD2 (5 bases). In germline, CDR1 is SEHNR, CDR2 FQNEAQ (reference sequence). With 1 base removed from V and 2 bases from J, the gap between germline ends came to 17 bases. The CDR3 is 18 amino acids. CDR3 in DNA: TGTGCCAGCAGCTTAGAGCGGCGCACAAGCTCCAACACCGGGGAGCTGTTTTTT. Translated: CASSLERRTSSNTGELFF.

The chain is built from TRBV7-3 and TRBJ2-1; the D gene is possibly TRBD2 (6 bases). The germline V and J ends were trimmed by 4 bases and 1 base, with 11 bases remaining between them. The germline CDR1 and CDR2 sequences are SGHTA and FQGTGA. CDR3 length: 15 residues. CDR3 coding DNA: TGTGCCAGCAGCTCCTCCGCGGGATCCTACAATGAGCAGTTCTTC. Protein sequence: CASSSSAGSYNEQFF.

The V gene is TRBV19, the J gene TRBJ1-2; 7 bases match TRBD1. Germline CDR1 LNHDA, CDR2 SQIVND (reference sequence). The CDR3 loop spans 15 amino acids. The ends lost 5 bases at V and 7 bases at J; junction bases unmatched: 13. The CDR3 DNA reads TGTGCCAGTAGTCCGTCGGACAGGAATGCTCCTGGCTACACCTTC. Translated, it gives CASSPSDRNAPGYTF. Complete variable domain (other parts from reference TRBV19 and TRBJ1-2): DGGITQSPKYLFRKEGQNVTLSCEQNLNHDAMYWYRQDPGQGLRLIYYSQIVNDFQKGDIAEGYSVSREKKESFPLTVTSAQKNPTAFYLCASSPSDRNAPGYTFGSGTRLTVV.

Notes on this clone: This CDR3 is also generated by other DNA sequences in the sample. This rearrangement joins TRBV30 to TRBJ1-4; D is uncertain. The CDR3 has 13 amino acids. V lost 1 base, J lost 3 bases, and 6 bases lay in between. Germline CDR1 GTSNPN, CDR2 SVGIG (reference sequence). CDR3 sequence reads: CAWSGGPNEKLFF. The DNA for the CDR3 is TGTGCCTGGAGTGGAGGGCCTAATGAAAAACTGTTTTTT.

This clone came up a few times. The chain has TRBV7-3 and TRBJ2-5; 7 nucleotides align to TRBD2. Germline V gene lookup returns CDR1 SGHTA and CDR2 FQGTGA. This CDR3 spans 13 amino acids. V lost 5 bases to trimming and J lost 4 bases; unmatched junction nucleotides: 4. The CDR3 loop is CASSVGLRETQYF. The DNA of the CDR3 is TGTGCCAGCAGCGTGGGACTACGAGAGACCCAGTACTTC.

The chain employs TRBV7-3 and TRBJ2-1, with 11 nucleotides matching TRBD2. Germline assignment: CDR1 SGHTA and CDR2 FQGTGA. Trimming at V came to 1 base and at J to 2 bases, leaving 1 base not matched to a gene. CDR3 length equals 16 residues. Written as DNA, the CDR3 is TGTGCCAGCAGCTTAAGGACTAGCGGGCCCTACAATGAGCAGTTCTTC. Translation gives CASSLRTSGPYNEQFF.

The chain combines TRBV28 with TRBJ1-1; possible D gene TRBD1, 5 bases. Germline loops: CDR1 MDHEN, CDR2 SYDVKM. V was pared by 3 bases and J by 7 bases, with 12 bases between. CDR3 length equals 13 residues. The CDR3 region is CASSFRGRGEAFF. The CDR3, as DNA: TGTGCCAGCAGTTTCCGGGGGAGGGGTGAAGCTTTCTTT.

V usage is TRBV5-6 and J usage is TRBJ1-4; unclear D gene. CDR1 is SGHDT, CDR2 YYEEEE, per germline. V was trimmed by 0 bases and J by 7 bases, leaving 4 bases between them. The CDR3 runs to 12 residues. The CDR3 DNA follows: TGTGCCAGCAGCTTGGGTAGTGAAAAACTGTTTTTT. It translates to CASSLGSEKLFF.

The V gene is TRBV9, the J gene TRBJ2-5; possible D gene TRBD2, 6 bases. The germline V gene has CDR1 SGDLS and CDR2 YYNGEE. V gave up 3 bases and J gave up 3 bases, with 9 bases separating them. This CDR3 comprises 13 residues. In DNA form, the CDR3 reads TGTGCCAGCAGCGGCGGGGTGGAAGAGACCCAGTACTTC. Amino acid sequence: CASSGGVEETQYF.